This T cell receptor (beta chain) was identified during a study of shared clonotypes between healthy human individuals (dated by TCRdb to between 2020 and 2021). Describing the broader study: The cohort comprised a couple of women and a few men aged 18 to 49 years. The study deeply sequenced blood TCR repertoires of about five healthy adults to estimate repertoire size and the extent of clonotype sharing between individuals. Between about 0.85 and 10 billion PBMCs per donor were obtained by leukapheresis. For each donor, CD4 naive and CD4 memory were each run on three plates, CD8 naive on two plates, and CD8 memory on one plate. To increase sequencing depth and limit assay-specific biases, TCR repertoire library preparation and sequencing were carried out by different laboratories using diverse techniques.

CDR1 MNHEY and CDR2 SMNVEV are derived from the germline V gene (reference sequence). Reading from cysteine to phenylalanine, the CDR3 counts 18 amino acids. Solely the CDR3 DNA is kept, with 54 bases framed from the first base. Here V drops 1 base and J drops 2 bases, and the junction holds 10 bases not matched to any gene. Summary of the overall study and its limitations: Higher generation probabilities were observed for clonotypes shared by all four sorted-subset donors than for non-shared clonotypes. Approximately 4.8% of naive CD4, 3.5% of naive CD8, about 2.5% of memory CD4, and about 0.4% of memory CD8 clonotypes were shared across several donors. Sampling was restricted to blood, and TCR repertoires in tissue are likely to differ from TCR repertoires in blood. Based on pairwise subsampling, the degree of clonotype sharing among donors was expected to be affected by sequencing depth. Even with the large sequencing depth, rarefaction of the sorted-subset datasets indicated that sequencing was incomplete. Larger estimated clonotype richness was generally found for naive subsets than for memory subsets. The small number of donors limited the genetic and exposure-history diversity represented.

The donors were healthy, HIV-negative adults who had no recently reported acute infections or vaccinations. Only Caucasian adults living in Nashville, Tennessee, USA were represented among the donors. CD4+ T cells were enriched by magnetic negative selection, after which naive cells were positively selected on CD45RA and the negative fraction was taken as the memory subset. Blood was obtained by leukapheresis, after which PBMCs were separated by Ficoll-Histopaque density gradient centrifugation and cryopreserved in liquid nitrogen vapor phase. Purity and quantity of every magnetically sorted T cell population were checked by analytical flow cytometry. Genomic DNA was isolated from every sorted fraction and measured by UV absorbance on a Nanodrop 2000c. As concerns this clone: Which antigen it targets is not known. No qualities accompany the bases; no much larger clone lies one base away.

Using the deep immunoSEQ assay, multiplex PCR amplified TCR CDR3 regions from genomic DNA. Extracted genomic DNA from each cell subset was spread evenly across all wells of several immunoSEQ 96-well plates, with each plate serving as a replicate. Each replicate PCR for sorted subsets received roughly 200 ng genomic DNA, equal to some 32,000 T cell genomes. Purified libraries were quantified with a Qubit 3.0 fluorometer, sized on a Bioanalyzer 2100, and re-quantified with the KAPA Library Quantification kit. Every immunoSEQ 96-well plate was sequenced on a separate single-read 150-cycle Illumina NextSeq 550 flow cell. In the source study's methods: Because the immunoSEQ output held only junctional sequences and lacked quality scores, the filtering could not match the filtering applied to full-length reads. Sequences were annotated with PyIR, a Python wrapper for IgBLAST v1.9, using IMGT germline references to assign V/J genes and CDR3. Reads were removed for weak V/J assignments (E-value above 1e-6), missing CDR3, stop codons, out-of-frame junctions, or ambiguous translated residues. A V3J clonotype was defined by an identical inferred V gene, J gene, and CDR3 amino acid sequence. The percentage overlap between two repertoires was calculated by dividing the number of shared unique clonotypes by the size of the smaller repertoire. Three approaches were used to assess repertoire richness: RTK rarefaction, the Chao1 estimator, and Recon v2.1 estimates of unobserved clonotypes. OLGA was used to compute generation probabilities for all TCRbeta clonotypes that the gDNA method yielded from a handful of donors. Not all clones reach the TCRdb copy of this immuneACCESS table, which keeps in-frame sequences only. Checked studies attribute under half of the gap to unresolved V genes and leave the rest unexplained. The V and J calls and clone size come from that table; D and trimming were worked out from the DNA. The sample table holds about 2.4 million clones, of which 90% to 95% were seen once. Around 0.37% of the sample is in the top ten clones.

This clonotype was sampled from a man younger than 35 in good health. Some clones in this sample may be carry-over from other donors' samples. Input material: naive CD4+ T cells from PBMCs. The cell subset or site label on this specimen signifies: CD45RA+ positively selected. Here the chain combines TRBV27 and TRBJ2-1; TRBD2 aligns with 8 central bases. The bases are TGTGCCAGCAGTTTATTCCCCCCGCCAGCGGGAGCCTACAATGAGCAGTTCTTC. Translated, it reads CASSLFPPPAGAYNEQFF.